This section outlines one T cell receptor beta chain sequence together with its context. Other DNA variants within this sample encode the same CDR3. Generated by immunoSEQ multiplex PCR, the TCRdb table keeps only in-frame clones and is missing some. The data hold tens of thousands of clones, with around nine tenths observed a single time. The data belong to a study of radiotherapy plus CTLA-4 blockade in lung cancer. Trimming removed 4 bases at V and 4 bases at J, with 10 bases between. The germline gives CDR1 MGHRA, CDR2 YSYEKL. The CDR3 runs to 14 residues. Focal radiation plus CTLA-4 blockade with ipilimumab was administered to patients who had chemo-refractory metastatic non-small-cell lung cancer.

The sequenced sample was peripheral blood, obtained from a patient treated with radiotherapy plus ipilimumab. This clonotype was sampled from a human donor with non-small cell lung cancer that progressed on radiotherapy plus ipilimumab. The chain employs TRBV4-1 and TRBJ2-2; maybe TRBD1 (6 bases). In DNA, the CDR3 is TGCGCCAGCAGCCCGCAGGGGACCACCGGGGAGCTGTTTTTT. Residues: CASSPQGTTGELFF.